This TCR beta chain was sequenced during a study of T cell changes during pregnancy in multiple sclerosis. This CDR3 has 16 residues. Germline V gene lookup returns CDR1 LNHDA and CDR2 SQIVND (reference sequence). V lost 7 bases and J lost 4; bases outside the gene matches: 4. Method: immunoSEQ multiplex PCR; TCRdb's copy keeps in-frame clones and lacks some. The sample carries under 45,000 clones, around 92% recorded once. The rearrangement joins TRBV19 to TRBJ2-1; TRBD2 matches 16 bases. The clonotype was recovered from a female donor in good health, enrolled as a control in a pregnancy study. The starting material was CD4+ T cells from peripheral blood mononuclear cells, obtained in the third trimester of pregnancy. CDR3 coding DNA: TGTGCCAGTACTGGGACTAGCGGGGGGGTTTACAATGAGCAGTTCTTC. This gives the protein CASTGTSGGVYNEQFF.